These 14 T cell receptor beta chains came from one sample sequenced in a study of Graves' ophthalmopathy and Graves' hyperthyroidism. The TCR beta CDR3 regions underwent amplification from RNA transcripts. The library came from an HTBI-primed first-round RT-PCR and a second-round multiplex PCR. TCRdb recomputed calls from the multiplex PCR reads with MiXCR, one row per CDR3 protein. The repertoire holds about half a million distinct CDR3 sequences, with approximately 15% as singletons. Specimen: blood. Receptor source: a woman between 25 and 40 years old with Graves' ophthalmopathy.

This clonotype was found many times. The chain links TRBV6-4 to TRBJ1-2; a weak D match, TRBD1 (6 bases). In germline, CDR1 is MRHNA, CDR2 SNTAGT. Trimming pared 8 bases from V and 6 bases from J, leaving 16 bases between. This CDR3 is built from 13 residues. This CDR3 reads CASPEGGAHGYTF. In DNA form, the CDR3 reads TGTGCCAGCCCCGAGGGGGGGGCGCATGGCTACACCTTC.

In the case of this clonotype: A much larger clone differs by one base, so this may be a read error. The chain joins TRBV30 to TRBJ1-5; no reliable D call. Trimming removed 1 base at V and 0 bases at J, with 4 bases between. Germline values: CDR1 GTSNPN, CDR2 SVGIG (reference sequence). The CDR3 has 13 residues. CDR3 bases: TGTGCCTGGAGTGGATATAGCAATCAGCCCCAGCATTTT. This sequence encodes CAWSGYSNQPQHF.

This chain uses TRBV6-5 with TRBJ1-2; tentatively, D is TRBD1 (5 bases). The CDR3 covers 15 residues. Trimming shortened V by 2 bases and J by 6 bases, and 16 bases separated the two germline ends. Germline V CDR1 and CDR2: MNHEY, SVGAGI. The CDR3 protein is CASSYGAGKDNGYTF. CDR3 nucleotide sequence: TGTGCCAGCAGTTACGGGGCAGGGAAGGACAATGGCTACACCTTC.

This clonotype was counted a few times. This chain connects TRBV5-1 to TRBJ2-7, with 13 bases fitting TRBD2. J gave up 5 bases and V 5 bases, and 4 bases lay outside the gene matches. Per germline, CDR1 SGHRS and CDR2 YFSETQ. This CDR3 has 14 amino acids. CDR3 region: CASRLAGGTHEQYF. CDR3 DNA: TGCGCCAGCAGACTAGCGGGAGGGACTCACGAGCAGTACTTC.

This clonotype has at least ten counts. The chain couples TRBV6-1 to TRBJ2-6, with 9 bases aligning to TRBD1. Trimming cost V 4 bases and J 9 bases; bases outside gene matches: 7. The CDR3 has 15 residues. CDR1 and CDR2 from the germline V gene are MNHNS and SASEGT. This CDR3 reads CASSGRDRVVNVLTF. The DNA for the CDR3 is TGTGCCAGCAGTGGCCGGGACAGGGTAGTCAACGTCCTGACTTTC.

The table lists this clonotype with many counts. The V and J genes are TRBV6-5 and TRBJ2-7; D is unresolved. This CDR3 is built from 13 residues. In germline, CDR1 is MNHEY, CDR2 SVGAGI. With 2 bases removed from V and 3 bases from J, the gap between germline ends came to 8 bases. CDR3 nucleotide sequence: TGTGCCAGCAGTTACGGGCTAGTCTACGAGCAGTACTTC. It encodes CASSYGLVYEQYF.

About this clonotype: Compared with germline, one end of the junction differs, possibly owing to a read error. The V and J genes are TRBV12-3 or TRBV12-4 and TRBJ1-2; a weak D match, TRBD1 (6 bases). This CDR3 region has 14 residues. The DNA for the CDR3 is TGTGCCAGCACCAGGGGAACAGAGTACTATGGCTACAGCTTC. Translating it yields CASTRGTEYYGYSF.

This clonotype occurred many times. V is TRBV5-4 and J is TRBJ1-1, with D maybe TRBD1 (6 bases). Germline V gives CDR1 SGHNT, CDR2 YYREEE (reference sequence). The CDR3 has 17 amino acids. Deletions cut 1 base from V and 1 base from J, with 17 bases between. CDR3 amino acids: CASSLMGGEFTNTEAFF. CDR3 DNA sequence: TGTGCCAGCAGCTTGATGGGGGGCGAATTTACGAACACTGAAGCTTTCTTT.

Ten or more counts support this clonotype. This chain connects TRBV12-3 or TRBV12-4 to TRBJ1-1; possible D gene TRBD1, 5 bases. The CDR3 is 11 amino acids. V dropped 8 bases and J dropped 3 bases, with 7 bases sitting between them. DNA of the CDR3: TGTGCCAGCCTCAGGGACACTGAAGCTTTCTTT. Protein sequence: CASLRDTEAFF.

This clonotype was picked up many times. The chain uses TRBV15 and TRBJ2-7; D is unclear. V lost 4 bases and J lost 3, with 19 bases in between. This CDR3 has 16 amino acids. Germline-derived CDR1 and CDR2 are LNHNV and YYDKDF (reference sequence). Here the CDR3 reads CATSTRRTQLIYEQYF. Written as DNA, the CDR3 is TGTGCCACCAGCACAAGGCGGACGCAGTTAATCTACGAGCAGTACTTC. The full variable domain, completed using reference TRBV15 and TRBJ2-7, is DAMVIQNPRYQVTQFGKPVTLSCSQTLNHNVMYWYQQKSSQAPKLLFHYYDKDFNNEADTPDNFQSRRPNTSFCFLDIRSPGLGDTAMYLCATSTRRTQLIYEQYFGPGTRLTVT.

This clonotype was seen many times. This rearrangement joins TRBV19 to TRBJ2-2, with a possible D match to TRBD1 (5 bases). The CDR3 length is 15 residues. Between the trimmed V and J ends, which lost 5 bases and 4 bases, there was a span of 14 bases. CDR1 and CDR2 from the germline V gene are LNHDA and SQIVND (reference sequence). Here the CDR3 DNA reads TGTGCCAGTAGTCGGACACTCCGAATCACCGGGGAGCTGTTTTTT. This translates into CASSRTLRITGELFF.

V gene TRBV4-2 combines with J gene TRBJ1-5, with TRBD1 matching over 7 bases. Germline CDR1 reads LGHNA; CDR2 reads YNFKEQ. The V segment lost 1 base and the J segment 5 bases; nucleotides outside the gene matches: 8. CDR3 size: 16 residues. In DNA, the CDR3 is TGTGCCAGCAGCCAAGCCGCCGACAGGGACTATCAGCCCCAGCATTTT. This sequence encodes CASSQAADRDYQPQHF.

This clonotype has just a few counts. The chain links TRBV4-2 to TRBJ1-2, with unresolved D. Germline-derived CDR1 and CDR2 are LGHNA and YNFKEQ. The CDR3 spans 16 residues. The V gene lost 0 bases and the J gene lost 3 bases, with 14 bases spanning the gap. CDR3 in amino acids: CASSQEGLDDDYGYTF. CDR3 DNA: TGTGCCAGCAGCCAAGAAGGTTTAGACGACGACTATGGCTACACCTTC.

This clonotype was seen repeatedly, ten times or more. Its ends do not fully match the called genes, so a read error is possible. The genes are TRBV27 and TRBJ2-4; 9 bases map to TRBD1. The CDR3 contains 13 residues. Germline CDR1 is MNHEY and CDR2 is SMNVEV (reference sequence). The CDR3 DNA is TGTGCCAGCAGCGGAACAGGGGGCAACATTAAGTACTTC. It translates to CASSGTGGNIKYF.